Here is one T cell receptor beta chain with its context. Its specificity is not known. An end of the junction differs from the germline gene, which may be a read error. The PCR used 60 Vbeta and 13 Jbeta primers. Produced via immunoSEQ multiplex PCR; TCRdb's table is partial and in-frame only. This table holds 81,000 or so clones, 77% found once. This CDR3 contains 15 residues. Germline V CDR1 and CDR2: SGHTS, YDEGEE. This entry is derived from a study of cytomegalovirus exposure and HLA in healthy donors. The study, taken as a whole, reports: In all likelihood, a cluster of highly shared sequence variants was a sequencing artifact.

The TCR sequence derives from a man aged 45 to 65 in good health and CMV-seropositive. Sequencing was performed on PBMCs. The chain employs TRBV5-8 and TRBJ2-4; TRBD2 agrees at 13 bases. CDR3 region: CASSLLAGGPNSQYF. The DNA of the CDR3 is TGTGCCAGCAGCTTACTAGCGGGAGGGCCGAACAGTCAGTACTTC.